The present T cell receptor beta chain was sequenced within a study of blood T cell repertoires in COVID-19 (dated by TCRdb to 2018 to 2020). For the study in its entirety: Samples covering the acute and convalescent phases of COVID-19 were provided by collaborators in the United States, Italy and Spain. The samples were drawn from the first 160 participants of the ongoing ImmuneRACE study and from 950 to 1,500 subjects provided by 6 global collaborators. The sample metadata nearly always contained a de-identified subject ID, COVID-19 status, age in years and sex. Where available, HLA class I and class II types were taken from metadata supplied by the sample provider and were not determined by assay-based typing. The material from the prospective study consisted of cDNA or gDNA derived from T cells, B-cell-depleted T cells, or PBMCs. The dataset comprised deeply sampled blood TCRbeta repertoires from subjects exposed to, actively infected with, or recovered from COVID-19. The repertoires were made available in a free public database intended to serve as a resource for research on the immune response to SARS-CoV-2. The research as a whole found: The amount of clinical and demographic metadata varied by source and participant and was provided uncurated.

Collaborating institutions collected whole blood in K2EDTA tubes following their own protocols. For TCRbeta analysis, collaborators shipped samples in one of three forms: frozen whole blood, isolated PBMCs, or DNA extracted from either of those sample types. With regard to this clone: Its antigen remains undetermined. It has no much larger one-base neighbor in the sample; base qualities were not kept.

TCRbeta CDR3 regions were amplified from genomic DNA using the immunoSEQ Assay, a bias-controlled multiplex PCR. As for the authors' bioinformatics: Within the assay, amplification of reference gene primers was used to estimate how many nucleated cells each sample contained. To quantify the absolute abundance of each unique TCRbeta CDR3 rearrangement, sequence reads were collapsed and filtered. For each sample, productive Simpson clonality was calculated as the square root of Simpson's diversity index over productive rearrangements. In TCRdb, the immuneACCESS table is reduced to in-frame sequences with V and J assigned. These tables do not hold every clone; where another copy was compared, an unresolved V gene accounts for under half, and the others remain unexplained. Clone size and V and J calls were adopted from that table, with D and trimming inferred from the DNA. The sample data list 150,000 to 200,000 clones, and more than 75% of these were observed just once. The top ten clones comprise roughly 6% of the sample.

Reading the germline V gene gives CDR1 MNHEY and CDR2 SVGEGT. Inclusive of the bounding cysteine and phenylalanine, the CDR3 is 14 residues long. CDR3 DNA is the only sequence kept; it has 42 bases, read in frame from the first base. V and J are truncated by 5 bases and 2 bases respectively, leaving an intervening sequence of 11 bases. Source material: peripheral blood. The source of this sequence is a man in his forties with active or convalescent COVID-19. In this chain, TRBV6-2 or TRBV6-3 is recombined with TRBJ2-3; TRBD1 is possibly the D segment (5 matching bases). This receptor has the CDR3 CASSPRTFTDTQYF. The DNA is TGTGCCAGCAGTCCGAGGACATTCACAGATACGCAGTATTTT.